Presented here are 27 T cell receptor beta chains from one specimen sequenced in a study of blood T cell repertoires in COVID-19. The table came from immunoSEQ multiplex PCR; TCRdb's copy has only in-frame clones and leaves some out. The sample lists about 110,000 clones; approximately 79% were seen once. Sequencing used peripheral blood. The receptors stem from a woman older than 75 with active or convalescent COVID-19.

The chain joins TRBV7-9 to TRBJ1-4, with TRBD1 identical over 7 bases. The germline V gene encodes CDR1 SEHNR and CDR2 FQNEAQ (reference sequence). The CDR3 runs to 15 residues. V lost 1 base, J lost 8 bases, and 7 bases stayed unmatched. The CDR3 coding sequence is TGTGCCAGCAGCTTAGGAGGGACAGTGAGCGAAAAACTGTTTTTT. This translates into CASSLGGTVSEKLFF. The entire variable domain, with the rest obtained from reference TRBV7-9 and TRBJ1-4, is as follows: DTGVSQNPRHKITKRGQNVTFRCDPISEHNRLYWYRQTLGQGPEFLTYFQNEAQLEKSRLLSDRFSAERPKGSFSTLEIQRTEQGDSAMYLCASSLGGTVSEKLFFGSGTQLSVL.

The CDR3 here is CASSIYPWRGMNTEAFF. CDR3 sequence (DNA): TGTGCCAGTAGTATATATCCCTGGAGAGGTATGAACACTGAAGCTTTCTTT. The chain recombines TRBV19 with TRBJ1-1, with no clear D. CDR1 and CDR2 (germline): LNHDA, SQIVND (reference sequence). V shed 2 bases and J shed 0 bases, with 16 bases lying between them. The CDR3 length is 17 residues.

The chain recombines TRBV5-1 with TRBJ2-3; 7 positions agree with TRBD2. The V segment lost 3 bases and the J segment 4 bases; nucleotides outside the gene matches: 5. CDR1 is SGHRS and CDR2 is YFSETQ in the germline V gene. The CDR3 runs 14 residues. CDR3 region: CASSSLTSADTQYF. The CDR3 nucleotides are TGCGCCAGCAGCTCCCTTACTAGCGCAGATACGCAGTATTTT.

The rearrangement uses TRBV4-2 and TRBJ1-2, with 7 bases matching TRBD1. Germline trimming cut 0 bases from V and 6 bases from J; bases unmatched to any gene: 4. Germline V CDR1 and CDR2: LGHNA, YNFKEQ. The CDR3 consists of 14 residues. As DNA, the CDR3 is TGTGCCAGCAGCCAAGATCCCCAGGGGGATGGCTACACCTTC. Its protein product is CASSQDPQGDGYTF.

The rearrangement joins TRBV7-3 to TRBJ2-1; 7 bases align to TRBD2. The germline CDR1 and CDR2 sequences are SGHTA and FQGTGA. With V trimmed by 5 bases and J by 4 bases, 8 bases remained unmatched. This CDR3 comprises 15 residues. CDR3 nucleotides: TGTGCCAGCAGCCCCCGGGGGACTAATTACAATGAGCAGTTCTTC. Translating gives CASSPRGTNYNEQFF.

The chain links TRBV6-2 or TRBV6-3 to TRBJ2-7; 10 bases agree with TRBD2. Germline assignment: CDR1 MNHEY and CDR2 SVGEGT. V lost 5 bases and J lost 2; bases outside the gene matches: 3. This CDR3 has 14 residues. CDR3 protein: CASSTGTSAYEQYF. The CDR3 DNA follows: TGTGCCAGCAGTACCGGGACTAGCGCCTACGAGCAGTACTTC.

The chain combines TRBV5-5 with TRBJ2-7; 14 bases match TRBD2. The germline V gene has CDR1 SGHKS and CDR2 YYEKEE (reference sequence). Trimming at V came to 4 bases and at J to 0 bases, leaving 6 bases not matched to a gene. CDR3 size: 17 residues. The CDR3 loop reads CASSVGLAGALSYEQYF. Written as DNA, the CDR3 is TGTGCCAGCAGCGTGGGACTAGCGGGAGCCCTCTCCTACGAGCAGTACTTC.

The chain joins TRBV5-1 to TRBJ2-3, with 8 bases fitting TRBD2. This CDR3 has 16 residues. In germline, CDR1 is SGHRS, CDR2 YFSETQ. Trimming cost V 4 bases and J 0 bases; bases outside gene matches: 7. In DNA, the CDR3 is TGCGCCAGCAGCCCAGAGGCTAGCGGGAGCACAGATACGCAGTATTTT. Residues: CASSPEASGSTDTQYF.

The rearrangement uses TRBV9 and TRBJ2-1; 10 nucleotides match TRBD2. The germline V gene encodes CDR1 SGDLS and CDR2 YYNGEE. The CDR3 extends over 16 amino acids. After removal of 3 bases from V and 7 bases from J, the junction contained 10 bases not matched to a gene. The DNA of the CDR3 is TGTGCCAGCAGCGCCCTGGGGCTAGCGGGAGTAAATGAGCAGTTCTTC. This encodes CASSALGLAGVNEQFF. Full variable domain (missing parts from reference TRBV9 and TRBJ2-1): DSGVTQTPKHLITATGQRVTLRCSPRSGDLSVYWYQQSLDQGLQFLIQYYNGEERAKGNILERFSAQQFPDLHSELNLSSLELGDSALYFCASSALGLAGVNEQFFGPGTRLTVL.

V is TRBV5-1 and J is TRBJ1-1; TRBD1 might be the D (5 bases). V was clipped by 5 bases and J by 1 base, with 12 bases between them. The CDR3 totals 14 residues. Germline-derived CDR1 and CDR2 are SGHRS and YFSETQ. The chain's CDR3 is CASRSDSQNTEAFF. As DNA, the CDR3 is TGCGCCAGCAGATCAGACAGTCAGAACACTGAAGCTTTCTTT.

This clone was recorded only once. The chain joins TRBV19 to TRBJ1-1, with D hard to call. The CDR3 consists of 16 residues. V lost 7 bases and J 3 bases, leaving 21 bases between the germline ends. CDR1 LNHDA and CDR2 SQIVND come from the germline V gene (reference sequence). The CDR3 sequence is CASTHLSGRGDTEAFF. The CDR3 DNA sequence: TGTGCCAGTACCCACTTGTCGGGCCGCGGGGACACTGAAGCTTTCTTT.

The chain uses TRBV4-1 and TRBJ2-3; 8 bases agree with TRBD2. The CDR3 runs 21 residues. The trim removed 2 bases at V and 3 bases at J, leaving 22 bases unmatched. CDR1 is MGHRA, CDR2 YSYEKL, per germline. CDR3 nucleotide sequence: TGCGCCAGCAGCCAACACCGATTCGACCCAGCATACGGCGGGAGGACAGATACGCAGTATTTT. It translates to CASSQHRFDPAYGGRTDTQYF.

The genes are TRBV5-1 and TRBJ1-3, with a weak D call TRBD1 (6 bases). V was cut by 4 bases and J by 0 bases, with 11 bases left in between. CDR1 is SGHRS and CDR2 is YFSETQ in the germline V gene. CDR3 size: 15 residues. The CDR3 is CASSVTGFSGNTIYF. The CDR3 region has the DNA TGCGCCAGCAGCGTGACAGGCTTCTCTGGAAACACCATATATTTT.

The rearrangement links TRBV18 to TRBJ2-5; no definite D call. V lost 5 bases and J lost 4, with 17 bases in between. The CDR3 totals 15 residues. Germline CDR1 is KGHSH and CDR2 is LQKENI. The CDR3 DNA follows: TGTGCCAGCTCAATTCTCCGGCAGCCGGGAGAGACCCAGTACTTC. Translating gives CASSILRQPGETQYF.

This sequence joins TRBV5-1 and TRBJ1-3, with 8 bases matching TRBD1. The length of the CDR3 is 15 residues. V lost 3 bases, J lost 0 bases, and 2 bases stayed unmatched. Germline V gives CDR1 SGHRS, CDR2 YFSETQ. CDR3 nucleotide sequence: TGCGCCAGCAGCTCCGGGACAGGCTCTGGAAACACCATATATTTT. It translates to CASSSGTGSGNTIYF.

The CDR3 DNA follows: TGCGCCAGCACATCTGGCTACACCTTC. It codes for CASTSGYTF. V and J are TRBV5-1 and TRBJ1-2; D ambiguous. Per the germline V gene, CDR1 is SGHRS and CDR2 is YFSETQ. This CDR3 comprises 9 residues. Trimming left V 6 bases short and J 7 bases short, with 4 bases between.

This chain connects TRBV4-1 to TRBJ1-2; TRBD1 might be the D (5 bases). The CDR3 runs to 15 residues. CDR1 MGHRA and CDR2 YSYEKL come from the germline V gene. Trimming took off 4 bases at V and 0 bases at J, with 12 bases between the two ends. This CDR3 reads CASSLTWGANYGYTF. The CDR3 coding sequence is TGCGCCAGCAGCCTCACGTGGGGGGCTAACTATGGCTACACCTTC.

The V call is TRBV2, the J call TRBJ1-5; D is unresolved. CDR3 length equals 14 residues. The V end was cut by 2 bases, the J end by 0 bases, with 5 bases between. The germline V gene encodes CDR1 SNHLY and CDR2 FYNNEI. The CDR3 protein is CASSETVSNQPQHF. CDR3 nucleotide sequence: TGTGCCAGCAGTGAAACAGTTAGCAATCAGCCCCAGCATTTT.

The chain uses TRBV7-9 and TRBJ2-1, with TRBD2 matching over 12 bases. CDR1 is SEHNR, CDR2 FQNEAQ, per germline (reference sequence). The V segment lost 4 bases and the J segment 6 bases; nucleotides outside the gene matches: 13. The CDR3 extends over 18 amino acids. The CDR3 nucleotides read TGTGCCAGCAGCTCACACCTCCGACTAGCGGGAGAGGGCAATGAGCAGTTCTTC. Protein product: CASSSHLRLAGEGNEQFF.

The gene calls are TRBV27 and TRBJ2-1, with 10 nucleotides matching TRBD1. V dropped 0 bases and J dropped 3; count of bases not matched to a gene: 2. Looked up from germline, CDR1 is MNHEY and CDR2 is SMNVEV (reference sequence). This CDR3 is 16 amino acids long. In nucleotides, the CDR3 is TGTGCCAGCAGTTTATCCGGGACAGGGGACTACAATGAGCAGTTCTTC. Translation: CASSLSGTGDYNEQFF.

This rearrangement joins TRBV2 to TRBJ1-6; D uncertain. Trimming took 2 bases from V and 5 from J, leaving 10 bases between them. In germline, CDR1 is SNHLY, CDR2 FYNNEI. The CDR3 length is 15 residues. The CDR3 region has the DNA TGTGCCAGCAGTGAAAGGTGGCGGAATAATTCACCCCTCCACTTT. Residues: CASSERWRNNSPLHF.

The V gene is TRBV2, the J gene TRBJ1-1; no clear D gene. Trimming shortened V by 4 bases and J by 0 bases, and 6 bases separated the two germline ends. Germline V lookup: CDR1 SNHLY, CDR2 FYNNEI. This CDR3 comprises 13 residues. The CDR3 loop is CASSALMNTEAFF. The CDR3 nucleotides read TGTGCCAGCAGTGCCTTAATGAACACTGAAGCTTTCTTT.

The chain links TRBV6-1 to TRBJ1-2; D unresolved. The CDR3 totals 13 residues. V lost 2 bases, J lost 3 bases, and 7 bases lay in between. Germline lookup yields CDR1 MNHNS and CDR2 SASEGT. The CDR3 nucleotides are TGTGCCAGCAGTGAATCGTATTACTATGGCTACACCTTC. It yields the protein CASSESYYYGYTF.

V is TRBV28 and J is TRBJ2-7; 9 bases map to TRBD1. This CDR3 has 14 amino acids. Germline V gene sequence: CDR1 MDHEN, CDR2 SYDVKM. The trim removed 5 bases at V and 3 bases at J, leaving 5 bases unmatched. The CDR3 loop reads CASSDDRGDYEQYF. The CDR3 nucleotides read TGTGCCAGCAGTGATGACAGGGGGGACTACGAGCAGTACTTC.

V is TRBV25-1 and J is TRBJ2-1; 11 bases are a match to TRBD1. The junction had 3 bases not matched to a gene; V was cut back by 3 bases and J by 5 bases. This CDR3 has 15 residues. Germline CDR1 and CDR2: MGHDK and SYGVNS. The CDR3 nucleotides read TGTGCCAGCAGTGATTGGGACAGGGGGGACAATGAGCAGTTCTTC. Amino acid sequence: CASSDWDRGDNEQFF.

With regard to this clone: One end of the junction does not line up with germline, which may come from a read error. This chain uses TRBV10-3 with TRBJ2-4, with D unclear. Germline-derived CDR1 and CDR2 are ENHRY and SYGVKD. This CDR3 comprises 12 residues. The CDR3 loop reads CAISGAENIQYF. DNA of the CDR3: TGTGCCATCAGTGGAGCCGAAAACATTCAGTACTTC.

The V and J genes are TRBV30 and TRBJ2-5; D is possibly TRBD2 (7 bases). The CDR3 loop spans 14 amino acids. Germline-derived CDR1 and CDR2 are GTSNPN and SVGIG (reference sequence). V lost 1 base and J 4 bases, leaving 13 bases between the germline ends. CDR3 DNA sequence: TGTGCCTGGAGTGCCCTGGGGGGGGCAGAGACCCAGTACTTC. Its protein product is CAWSALGGAETQYF.